This TCR beta chain was profiled in a study of PD-L1 blockade in urothelial cancer. Study context: Patients arrived having already received 0 to 3 prior chemotherapy regimens.

Germline V lookup: CDR1 MNHEY, CDR2 SVGAGI. Deletions cut 0 bases from V and 2 bases from J, with 5 bases between. There are 14 residues in the CDR3. Time point here: pretreatment peripheral blood. Libraries were prepared by immunoSEQ multiplex PCR; TCRdb keeps only in-frame clonotypes and omits some of them. Of approximately 79,000 clones detected, over 80% appear once; the ten largest clones hold about 6.9%. This specimen was PBMCs, taken around atezolizumab (anti-PD-L1) treatment. The rearrangement links TRBV6-5 to TRBJ1-3; no firm D call. This receptor was identified in a man between 35 and 55 years old with urothelial cancer. The CDR3 region has the DNA TGTGCCAGCAGTTACTCGTCAGCTGGAAACACCATATATTTT. Its translation: CASSYSSAGNTIYF.